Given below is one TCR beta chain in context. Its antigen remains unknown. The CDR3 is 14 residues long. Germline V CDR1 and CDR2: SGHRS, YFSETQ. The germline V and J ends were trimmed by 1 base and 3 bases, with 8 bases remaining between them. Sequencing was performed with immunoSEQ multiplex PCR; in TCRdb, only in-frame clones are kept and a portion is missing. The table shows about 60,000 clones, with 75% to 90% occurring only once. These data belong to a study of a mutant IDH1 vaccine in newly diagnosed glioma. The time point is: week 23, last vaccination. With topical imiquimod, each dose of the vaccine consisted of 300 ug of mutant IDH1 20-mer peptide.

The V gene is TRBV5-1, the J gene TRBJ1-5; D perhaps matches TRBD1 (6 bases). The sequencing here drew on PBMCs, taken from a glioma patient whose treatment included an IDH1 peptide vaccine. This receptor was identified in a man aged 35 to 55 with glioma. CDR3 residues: CASSLTGINQPQHF. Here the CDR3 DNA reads TGCGCCAGCAGCTTGACAGGGATCAATCAGCCCCAGCATTTT.